The 5 T cell receptor beta chains below were found in one sample sequenced in a study of blood T cells in healthy people across ages. Combining a sample-barcoded 5' primer with a J-beta primer mix, a second PCR ran for about 7 to 11 cycles. TCRdb ran MiXCR on the 5' RACE reads and lists one entry per CDR3 protein. The sample records hundreds of thousands of distinct CDR3 sequences, roughly 30% being singletons. Input material: blood. The receptors come from an elderly woman in good health.

This clonotype was observed a few times. The chain uses TRBV5-4 and TRBJ2-5, with unresolved D. Germline V gene data show CDR1 as SGHNT and CDR2 as YYREEE (reference sequence). The CDR3 consists of 14 residues. V was shortened by 2 bases and J by 3 bases, with 11 bases between the two germline ends. The CDR3 coding sequence is TGTGCCAGCAGCTTCGGGCAGGCGAAAGAGACCCAGTACTTC. It is translated as CASSFGQAKETQYF. The full variable domain, rest sourced from reference TRBV5-4 and TRBJ2-5, is ETGVTQSPTHLIKTRGQQVTLRCSSQSGHNTVSWYQQALGQGPQFIFQYYREEENGRGNFPPRFSGLQFPNYSSELNVNALELDDSALYLCASSFGQAKETQYFGPGTRLLVL.

This chain uses TRBV19 with TRBJ1-5, with TRBD1 identical over 7 bases. V lost 5 bases to trimming and J lost 5 bases; unmatched junction nucleotides: 6. CDR1 and CDR2 from the germline V gene are LNHDA and SQIVND (reference sequence). The CDR3 loop spans 14 amino acids. In DNA, the CDR3 is TGTGCCAGTAGTGTCGACAGGGCGGATCAGCCCCAGCATTTT. It yields the protein CASSVDRADQPQHF.

As to this clonotype: A single base separates this from a much larger clone, so it may be a read error. The rearrangement uses TRBV4-2 and TRBJ1-1, with D maybe TRBD1 (5 bases). CDR1 LGHNA and CDR2 YNFKEQ come from the germline V gene. This CDR3 region has 14 residues. The CDR3 spells CASSQGDGNTGAFF. CDR3 bases: TGTGCCAGCAGCCAAGGGGACGGGAACACTGGAGCTTTCTTT.

This clonotype showed up many times. This chain uses TRBV29-1 with TRBJ2-3; D might be TRBD2 (5 bases). The CDR3 runs to 11 residues. Trimming removed 3 bases from V and 4 bases from J, with 5 bases in between. CDR1 is SQVTM and CDR2 is ANQGSEA in the germline V gene. The CDR3 here is CSVERADTQYF. CDR3 DNA: TGCAGCGTTGAGAGGGCAGATACGCAGTATTTT.

This chain uses TRBV19 with TRBJ2-7; no clear D. CDR3 size: 13 residues. Germline V gene sequence: CDR1 LNHDA, CDR2 SQIVND (reference sequence). V dropped 3 bases and J dropped 8 bases, with 14 bases sitting between them. CDR3 in amino acids: CASSMEQPPQQYF. CDR3 nucleotides: TGTGCCAGTAGTATGGAACAGCCCCCGCAGCAGTACTTC.